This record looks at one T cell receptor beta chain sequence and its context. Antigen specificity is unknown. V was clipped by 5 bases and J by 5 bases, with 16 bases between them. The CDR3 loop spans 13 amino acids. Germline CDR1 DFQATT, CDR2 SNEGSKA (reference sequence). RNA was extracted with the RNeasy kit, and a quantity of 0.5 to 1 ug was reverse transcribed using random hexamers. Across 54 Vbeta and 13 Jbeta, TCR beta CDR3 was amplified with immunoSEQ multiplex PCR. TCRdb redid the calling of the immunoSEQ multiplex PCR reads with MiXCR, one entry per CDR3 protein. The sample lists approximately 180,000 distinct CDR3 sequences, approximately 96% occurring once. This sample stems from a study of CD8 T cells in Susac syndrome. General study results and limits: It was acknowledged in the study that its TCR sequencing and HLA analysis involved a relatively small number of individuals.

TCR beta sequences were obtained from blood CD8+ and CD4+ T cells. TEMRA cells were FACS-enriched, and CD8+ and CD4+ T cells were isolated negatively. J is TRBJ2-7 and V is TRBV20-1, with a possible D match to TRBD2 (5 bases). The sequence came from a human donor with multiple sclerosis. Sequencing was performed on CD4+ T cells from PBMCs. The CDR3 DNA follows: TGCAGTGCTCCCCTCCCGGGAACCGACGAGCAGTACTTC. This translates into CSAPLPGTDEQYF.